This record concerns one TCR beta chain sequence. These data belong to a study of control samples from healthy donors and cancer patients. Some clones are missing from TCRdb's copy, which holds only in-frame ones; the method was immunoSEQ multiplex PCR. The sample yields under 450,000 clones, about 93% seen once. The CDR3 spans 14 residues. Trimming cost V 2 bases and J 4 bases, with 8 bases left between them. Germline CDR1 is MNHEY and CDR2 is SMNVEV (reference sequence). V gene TRBV27 combines with J gene TRBJ2-2; D is uncertain. Sequenced material: PBMCs. This TCR was sampled from a man in his forties or fifties with head and neck cancer. The DNA of the CDR3 is TGTGCCAGCAGTTTAACCGGCAGCACCGGGGAGCTGTTTTTT. Protein: CASSLTGSTGELFF.